The 16 T cell receptor beta chains below come from one sample, sequenced in a study of blood T cell repertoires in COVID-19. Sequenced by immunoSEQ multiplex PCR; TCRdb stores in-frame clones only, minus some. This sample carries fewer than 200,000 clones, 87% of them seen once, and the ten largest clones take less than 5%. The sample comprised peripheral blood. The origin of the receptors is a woman in her sixties who had recovered from COVID-19.

This clone was picked up one time. The genes are TRBV6-4 and TRBJ2-7; D gene ambiguous. V lost 5 bases to trimming and J lost 6 bases, with 14 bases between them. Germline V gene sequence: CDR1 MRHNA, CDR2 SNTAGT. The CDR3 spans 13 residues. CDR3 sequence (DNA): TGTGCCAGCAGTCACAGCATAGATGGCGAGCAGTACTTC. It specifies CASSHSIDGEQYF.

In the case of this clone: An end of the junction does not agree with germline; a read error may underlie this. J is TRBJ1-2 and V is TRBV23-1, with no clear D. TRBV23-1 carries the ORF label, with uncertain function. CDR3 size: 8 residues. CDR3 DNA sequence: TGCGCCAGCAGTCAAAAGAGCTTC. Amino acids: CASSQKSF.

The CDR3 reads CATWTGVNGYTF. The CDR3 nucleotides read TGTGCCACCTGGACAGGGGTAAATGGCTACACCTTC. J is TRBJ1-2 and V is TRBV28, with TRBD1 identical over 9 bases. After removal of 10 bases from V and 6 bases from J, the junction contained 6 bases not matched to a gene. This CDR3 is built from 12 residues. From germline, CDR1 is MDHEN and CDR2 SYDVKM.

A single count supports this clone. The genes are TRBV5-1 and TRBJ1-4, with a possible D match to TRBD1 (6 bases). Germline V gene sequence: CDR1 SGHRS, CDR2 YFSETQ. The CDR3 totals 15 residues. V lost 0 bases, J lost 8 bases, and 14 bases lay in between. CDR3 loop: CASSLGRGAREKLFF. The CDR3 DNA sequence: TGCGCCAGCAGCTTGGGCAGGGGTGCTAGGGAAAAACTGTTTTTT.

V and J are TRBV2 and TRBJ2-7; D gene uncertain. Per the germline V gene, CDR1 is SNHLY and CDR2 is FYNNEI. Trimming left V 7 bases short and J 6 bases short, with 13 bases between. CDR3 size: 12 residues. The CDR3 nucleotides read TGTGCCAGCAAGGAGTTGGAAGCCGAGCAGTACTTC. It yields the protein CASKELEAEQYF.

The J gene is TRBJ2-2, the V gene TRBV5-8, with 8 bases matching TRBD2. V dropped 0 bases and J dropped 4; count of bases not matched to a gene: 11. Germline V gives CDR1 SGHTS, CDR2 YDEGEE. The CDR3 sequence is 18 residues long. The CDR3 nucleotides read TGTGCCAGCAGCTTGGGCCCTCGGCGGGGGGCTGGCACCGGGGAGCTGTTTTTT. It codes for CASSLGPRRGAGTGELFF.

The V gene is TRBV28, the J gene TRBJ1-6, with D unresolved. Germline V gives CDR1 MDHEN, CDR2 SYDVKM. Trimming shortened V by 10 bases and J by 0 bases, and 10 bases separated the two germline ends. The CDR3 totals 14 residues. CDR3 sequence: CATGSSSYNSPLHF. For the CDR3, the DNA is TGTGCCACCGGGAGCAGCTCCTATAATTCACCCCTCCACTTT.

The chain links TRBV4-3 to TRBJ2-2, with 10 bases fitting TRBD2. Per germline, CDR1 LGHNA and CDR2 YSLEER. The CDR3 is made up of 16 amino acids. The V segment lost 4 bases and the J segment 4 bases; nucleotides outside the gene matches: 6. The CDR3 DNA sequence: TGCGCCAGCAGCCCCCTAGCGGGGGACCGCACCGGGGAGCTGTTTTTT. This sequence encodes CASSPLAGDRTGELFF.

The chain uses TRBV4-3 and TRBJ2-1; D might be TRBD1 (6 bases). The CDR3 has 19 amino acids. With 0 bases removed from V and 2 bases from J, the gap between germline ends came to 20 bases. Germline lookup yields CDR1 LGHNA and CDR2 YSLEER. The CDR3, as DNA: TGCGCCAGCAGCCAAGAAAGTGCCAGGGGACGGGACGCCTACAATGAGCAGTTCTTC. Its translation is CASSQESARGRDAYNEQFF.

J is TRBJ2-1 and V is TRBV6-1, with 7 bases aligning to TRBD2. With V trimmed by 4 bases and J by 4 bases, 10 bases remained unmatched. This CDR3 is built from 16 residues. Germline CDR1 reads MNHNS; CDR2 reads SASEGT. CDR3 loop: CASSALWSGVYNEQFF. CDR3 sequence (DNA): TGTGCCAGCAGTGCCCTGTGGAGCGGGGTTTACAATGAGCAGTTCTTC.

The V gene is TRBV28, the J gene TRBJ1-5; D unresolved. In germline, CDR1 is MDHEN, CDR2 SYDVKM. V lost 5 bases to trimming and J lost 6 bases, with 11 bases between them. The CDR3 loop spans 13 amino acids. CDR3 in amino acids: CASSVPGSQPQHF. CDR3 DNA: TGTGCCAGCAGTGTCCCGGGGAGTCAGCCCCAGCATTTT.

This clone has only one observation. Here the CDR3 DNA reads TGCGCCAGCAGCTTGGCCTCAGGGGTTCAGAACACTGAAGCTTTCTTT. Encoded protein: CASSLASGVQNTEAFF. This rearrangement joins TRBV5-1 to TRBJ1-1; a weak D match, TRBD1 (6 bases). Germline loops: CDR1 SGHRS, CDR2 YFSETQ. The CDR3 consists of 16 residues. Trimming cost V 0 bases and J 1 base, with 13 bases left between them.

This chain connects TRBV10-3 to TRBJ1-3, with D unresolved. Between the trimmed V and J ends, which lost 3 bases and 1 base, there was a span of 13 bases. CDR1 and CDR2 from the germline V gene are ENHRY and SYGVKD. The CDR3 contains 16 residues. The chain's CDR3 is CAISDRKKSSGNTIYF. The CDR3 nucleotides read TGTGCCATCAGTGATAGAAAGAAGAGTTCTGGAAACACCATATATTTT.

The V call is TRBV28, the J call TRBJ1-2; TRBD1 is a possible D gene (5 bases). Trimming took 1 base from V and 6 from J, leaving 12 bases between them. This CDR3 spans 14 amino acids. Germline CDR1 reads MDHEN; CDR2 reads SYDVKM. CDR3 in DNA: TGTGCCAGCAGTTTATCGCATACAGGTGATGGCTACACCTTC. Protein sequence: CASSLSHTGDGYTF.

This clone was found once. The V and J genes are TRBV6-6 and TRBJ2-3; D possibly corresponds to TRBD1 (6 bases). V lost 7 bases and J lost 2, with 10 bases in between. The CDR3 is 13 amino acids. Germline loops: CDR1 MNHNY, CDR2 SVGAGI (reference sequence). CDR3 nucleotide sequence: TGTGCCAGCAACGGACAGTTCACAGATACGCAGTATTTT. This translates into CASNGQFTDTQYF.

This chain connects TRBV19 to TRBJ1-5; D not certain. This CDR3 region has 16 residues. From germline, CDR1 is LNHDA and CDR2 SQIVND (reference sequence). Trimming stripped 7 bases from V and 2 bases from J, with 18 bases between. CDR3 bases: TGTGCCAGTACTCACCTCATGCCGAGGGGCAATCAGCCCCAGCATTTT. Its translation is CASTHLMPRGNQPQHF.